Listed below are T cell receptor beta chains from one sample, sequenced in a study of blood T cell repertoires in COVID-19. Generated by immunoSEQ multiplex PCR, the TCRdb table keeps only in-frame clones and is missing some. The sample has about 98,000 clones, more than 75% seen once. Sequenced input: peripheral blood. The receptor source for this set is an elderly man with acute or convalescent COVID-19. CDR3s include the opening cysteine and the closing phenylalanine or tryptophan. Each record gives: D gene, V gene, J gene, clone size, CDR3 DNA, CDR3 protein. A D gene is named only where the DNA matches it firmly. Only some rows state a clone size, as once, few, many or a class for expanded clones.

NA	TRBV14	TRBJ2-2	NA	TGTGCCAGCAGCCGCGCAAACGAATACGGGGAGCTGTTTTTT	CASSRANEYGELFF
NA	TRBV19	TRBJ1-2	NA	TGTGCCAGTAGTCCCCTACGGGACAATGAGGGCTACACCTTC	CASSPLRDNEGYTF
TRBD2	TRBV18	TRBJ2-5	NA	TGTGCCAGCTCACTCCTACCGGGGCGGGGGCAAGAGACCCAGTACTTC	CASSLLPGRGQETQYF
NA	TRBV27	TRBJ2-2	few	TGTGCCAGCAGTTATCGTTGGAGCTCGAACACCGGGGAGCTGTTTTTT	CASSYRWSSNTGELFF
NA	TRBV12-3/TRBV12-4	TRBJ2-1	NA	TGTGCCAGCAGTTCAGACTCTATATTAGAGCAGTTCTTC	CASSSDSILEQFF
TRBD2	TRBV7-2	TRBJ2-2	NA	TGTGCCAGCAGTCCCACCCCCCCCGGGACTAGAGACCACGGGGAGCTGTTTTTT	CASSPTPPGTRDHGELFF
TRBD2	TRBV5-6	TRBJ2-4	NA	TGTGCCAGCAGCTTACTAGCGGGAGGGACTGCTCTCAAAAACATTCAGTACTTC	CASSLLAGGTALKNIQYF
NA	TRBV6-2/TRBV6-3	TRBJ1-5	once	TGTGCCAGCAGTATTACCCGTCGGGCAGGGGGCAATCAGCCCCAGCATTTT	CASSITRRAGGNQPQHF
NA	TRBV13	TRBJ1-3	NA	TGTGCCAGCAGCTCACCCCAGTTTGGAAACACCATATATTTT	CASSSPQFGNTIYF
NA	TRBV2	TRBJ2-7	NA	TGTGCCAGCAGCCTAAGACAAGCGGCATACGAGCAGTACTTC	CASSLRQAAYEQYF
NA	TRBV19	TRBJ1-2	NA	TGTGCCAGTACCCCCACCGGGCTGGCGGGAGGCTACACCTTC	CASTPTGLAGGYTF
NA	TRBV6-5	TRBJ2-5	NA	TGTGCCAGCAGCACGAGGGGGGGGGACGAGACCCAGTACTTC	CASSTRGGDETQYF
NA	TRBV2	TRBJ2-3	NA	TGTGCCAGCAGTGTGGAGCAAAAGGTCACAGATACGCAGTATTTT	CASSVEQKVTDTQYF
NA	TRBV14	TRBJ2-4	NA	TGTGCCAGCAGCCAAGGAGGGCTTATAGCCAAAAACATTCAGTACTTC	CASSQGGLIAKNIQYF
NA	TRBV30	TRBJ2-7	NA	TGTGCCTGTAGGGGGGGCGGAGGTGCGTGGGGCCGAGGGAGCGAGCAGTACTTC	CACRGGGGAWGRGSEQYF
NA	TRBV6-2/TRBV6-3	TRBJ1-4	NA	TGTGCCAGCAGCGACCTCCAGGGATGGGATGAAAAACTGTTTTTT	CASSDLQGWDEKLFF
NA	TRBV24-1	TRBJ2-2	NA	TGTGCCACCAGTGATTATGGGACTTTTAACACCGGGGAGCTGTTTTTT	CATSDYGTFNTGELFF
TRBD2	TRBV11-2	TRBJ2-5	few	TGTGCCAGCAGCCCCATAAATGAAGGACTAGCGGGGAGGGAGACCCAGTACTTC	CASSPINEGLAGRETQYF
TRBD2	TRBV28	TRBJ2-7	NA	TGTGCCAGCATTCCTAGCGGGAGCCACGAGCAGTACTTC	CASIPSGSHEQYF
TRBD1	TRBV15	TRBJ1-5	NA	TGTGCCACCAGCAAAGCCGGGACAGGGTTTAATCAGCCCCAGCATTTT	CATSKAGTGFNQPQHF
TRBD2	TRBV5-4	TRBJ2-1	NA	TGTGCCAGCAGCCCGCTGGGACTAGCGGGAGGTAATGAGCAGTTCTTC	CASSPLGLAGGNEQFF
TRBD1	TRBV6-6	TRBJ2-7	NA	TGTGCCAGCAGTTATGTGGGACAGGGTGAATGGGAGCAGTACTTC	CASSYVGQGEWEQYF
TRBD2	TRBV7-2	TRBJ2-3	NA	TGTGCCAGCAGCGGTAGCGGGTGGAGCACAGATACGCAGTATTTT	CASSGSGWSTDTQYF
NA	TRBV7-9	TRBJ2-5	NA	TGTGCCAGCAGCTTAGAGCAGGGAGAGACCCAGTACTTC	CASSLEQGETQYF
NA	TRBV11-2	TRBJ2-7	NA	TGTGCCAGCAGCTTAGAGGGGAGGAGTAGCGGCGAGCAGTACTTC	CASSLEGRSSGEQYF
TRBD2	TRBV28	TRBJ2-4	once	TGTGCCAGTTTGACCGGGACTACCGTACTAGCCAAAAACATTCAGTACTTC	CASLTGTTVLAKNIQYF
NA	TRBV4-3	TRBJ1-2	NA	TGCGCCAGCAGCCAAGGGGACACTAGGGGGAACTATGGCTACACCTTC	CASSQGDTRGNYGYTF
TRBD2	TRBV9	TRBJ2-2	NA	TGTGCCAGCAGCGGAGGGACTAGCGGATTTACCGGGGAGCTGTTTTTT	CASSGGTSGFTGELFF
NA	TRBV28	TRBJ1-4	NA	TGTGCCAGCAGTTTGACAGGTGAAAAACTGTTTTTT	CASSLTGEKLFF
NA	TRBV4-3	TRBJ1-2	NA	TGCGCCAGCAGCCAAGCTCCGGGAGGGACGGACTATGGCTACACCTTC	CASSQAPGGTDYGYTF
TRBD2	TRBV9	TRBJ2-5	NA	TGTGCCAGCAGCGTAGTAGCGGGACTAGCGGGGGGGCTGGAGACCCAGTACTTC	CASSVVAGLAGGLETQYF
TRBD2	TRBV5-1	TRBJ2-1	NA	TGCGCCAGCAGCTTGGGTGGCGGGAGGGCTCACAATGAGCAGTTCTTC	CASSLGGGRAHNEQFF
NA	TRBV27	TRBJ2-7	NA	TGTGCCAGCAGCTGGGGACTGAACTCCTACGAGCAGTACTTC	CASSWGLNSYEQYF
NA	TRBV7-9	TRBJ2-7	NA	TGTGCCAGCAGGCCCGAGGGCTACGAGCAGTACTTC	CASRPEGYEQYF
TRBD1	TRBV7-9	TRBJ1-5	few	TGTGCCAGCAGCCCCGGGACAGCGAATCAGCCCCAGCATTTT	CASSPGTANQPQHF
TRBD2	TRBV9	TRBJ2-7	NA	TGTGCCAGCAGCGTAGGTCTAGCGGGGGTGGACGAGCAGTACTTC	CASSVGLAGVDEQYF
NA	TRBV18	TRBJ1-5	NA	TGTGCCAGCTCACCGTTATCCCTTAGCAATCAGCCCCAGCATTTT	CASSPLSLSNQPQHF
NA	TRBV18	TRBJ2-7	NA	TGTGCCAGCTCACCACCCGGGGTCTACGAGCAGTACTTC	CASSPPGVYEQYF
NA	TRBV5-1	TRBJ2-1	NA	TGCGCCAGCTCGGCTACAGCTCCCAATGAGCAGTTCTTC	CASSATAPNEQFF
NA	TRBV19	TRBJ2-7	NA	TGTGCCAGTAGTCAGCCGAGTGGGGCCTCCTACGAGCAGTACTTC	CASSQPSGASYEQYF
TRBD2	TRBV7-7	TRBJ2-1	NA	TGTGCCAGCAGCTCTAGCCCGGCCGGGGGGAACAATGAGCAGTTCTTC	CASSSSPAGGNNEQFF
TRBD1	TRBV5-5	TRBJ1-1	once	TGTGCCAGCAGCTTGATTCCCGGGACAGGGGGCTCCACTGAAGCTTTCTTT	CASSLIPGTGGSTEAFF
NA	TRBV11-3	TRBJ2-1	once	TGTGCCAGCAGCTCCGACCCTCCAGGGAATGAGCAGTTCTTC	CASSSDPPGNEQFF
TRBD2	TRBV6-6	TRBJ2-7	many	TGTGCCAGCAGCGACGGGACTAGCGTTACGGGGGAGCAGTACTTC	CASSDGTSVTGEQYF
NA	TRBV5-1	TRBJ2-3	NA	TGCGCCAGCAGCTTAGCCCCAGGGGCGGGCACAGATACGCAGTATTTT	CASSLAPGAGTDTQYF
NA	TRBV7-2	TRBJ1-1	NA	TGTGCCAGCAGCCCTCAGGGTCTGAACACTGAAGCTTTCTTT	CASSPQGLNTEAFF
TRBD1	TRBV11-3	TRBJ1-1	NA	TGTGCCAGCAGCTTAACAGGGGGCCTGAACACTGAAGCTTTCTTT	CASSLTGGLNTEAFF
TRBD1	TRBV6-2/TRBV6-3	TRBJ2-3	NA	TGTGCCAGCAGTTGGACAGGGTCTAGCACAGATACGCAGTATTTT	CASSWTGSSTDTQYF
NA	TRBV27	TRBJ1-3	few	TGTGCCAGCAGTCCCGAGGCTGGAAACACCATATATTTT	CASSPEAGNTIYF
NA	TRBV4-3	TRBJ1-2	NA	TGCGCCAGCAGCCAAGAGTCCAGGGGAGACTATGGCTACACCTTC	CASSQESRGDYGYTF
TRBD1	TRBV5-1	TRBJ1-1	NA	TGCGCCAGCAGCTTGGCCGGGACAGGGTGGAGAGGTGAAGCTTTCTTT	CASSLAGTGWRGEAFF
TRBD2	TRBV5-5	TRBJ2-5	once	TGTGCCAGCAGCCATATCTCCGGGACTAGAGCAGAGACCCAGTACTTC	CASSHISGTRAETQYF
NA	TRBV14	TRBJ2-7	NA	TGTGCCAGCAGATCCGACGGAGCCCCCACCTCCGAGCAGTACTTC	CASRSDGAPTSEQYF
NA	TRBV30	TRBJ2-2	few	TGTGCCTGGACCGGACACAACACCGGGGAGCTGTTTTTT	CAWTGHNTGELFF
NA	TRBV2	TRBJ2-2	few	TGTGCCACCTCAGGGACGAACACCGGGGAGCTGTTTTTT	CATSGTNTGELFF